This T cell receptor beta chain stems from a study of cytomegalovirus exposure and HLA in healthy donors. The V end lost 0 bases, the J end lost 4 bases, and 15 bases lay between the germline ends. Germline V CDR1 and CDR2: MNHEY, SVGAGI. This CDR3 has 16 amino acids. 13 Jbeta primers and 60 Vbeta primers were used for the PCR. The protocol was immunoSEQ multiplex PCR, while the TCRdb copy is restricted to in-frame clones and leaves out a portion. The data show 150,000 to 200,000 clones, over 65% seen once. This chain joins TRBV6-5 and TRBJ1-2; possibly TRBD1 for D (5 bases). The TCR sequence derives from a female donor in good health and CMV-seronegative. Sequencing input: PBMCs. The CDR3 is CASSYSSTDISYGYTF. The CDR3 region has the DNA TGTGCCAGCAGTTACTCGTCGACAGACATCTCCTATGGCTACACCTTC.